A single sample gave rise to the 11 T cell receptor beta chains below, sequenced in a study of cytomegalovirus exposure and HLA in healthy donors. TCRdb's table, derived via immunoSEQ multiplex PCR, lists solely in-frame clones and lacks some. This sample has 150,000 to 200,000 clones, with around four fifths found just once. Material for sequencing was PBMCs. The receptor source for this set is a man aged 25 to 40 in good health and CMV-seropositive.

CDR3 in DNA: TGTGCCAGCAGCTTAGGGGCGCGCGGGGTGGGGCGGGAGACCCAGTACTTC. Its translation: CASSLGARGVGRETQYF. The chain joins TRBV7-2 to TRBJ2-5; TRBD2 might be the D (6 bases). Between the trimmed V and J ends, which lost 1 base and 5 bases, there was a span of 20 bases. Germline V gene data show CDR1 as SGHTA and CDR2 as FQGNSA. The CDR3 runs to 17 residues.

The V call is TRBV5-1, the J call TRBJ2-7; TRBD1 matches at 7 bases. This CDR3 region has 15 residues. Looked up from germline, CDR1 is SGHRS and CDR2 is YFSETQ. V lost 2 bases and J lost 4; bases outside the gene matches: 9. The CDR3 loop is CASSFSRGNLYEQYF. The CDR3 bases are TGCGCCAGCAGCTTCTCCAGGGGGAATTTATACGAGCAGTACTTC.

This chain links TRBV11-3 with TRBJ2-3, with TRBD1 identical over 7 bases. The junction had 15 bases not matched to a gene; V was cut back by 1 base and J by 2 bases. Germline values: CDR1 SGHNT, CDR2 YENEEA. This CDR3 has 19 residues. CDR3 in DNA: TGTGCCAGCAGCTTAGGCCCCCCTGGGCAGGGGGAACCCACAGATACGCAGTATTTT. Translation gives CASSLGPPGQGEPTDTQYF.

The chain uses TRBV18 and TRBJ1-1, with 8 bases fitting TRBD1. The V gene's germline CDR1 is KGHSH and CDR2 LQKENI. V lost 2 bases and J lost 11; bases outside the gene matches: 10. The CDR3 is made up of 14 amino acids. CDR3 region: CASSPWQGAFGAFF. As DNA, the CDR3 is TGTGCCAGCTCACCATGGCAGGGGGCGTTTGGGGCTTTCTTT.

The chain combines TRBV6-5 with TRBJ1-2; weak D call: TRBD1 (5 bases). Germline V gene data show CDR1 as MNHEY and CDR2 as SVGAGI. V lost 2 bases and J lost 0, with 10 bases in between. This CDR3 comprises 15 residues. As DNA, the CDR3 is TGTGCCAGCAGTTACCTAGGGGTGACTAACTATGGCTACACCTTC. Its protein product is CASSYLGVTNYGYTF.

The J gene is TRBJ2-5, the V gene TRBV7-8; possibly TRBD2 for D (6 bases). Trimming pared 7 bases from V and 5 bases from J, leaving 23 bases between. This CDR3 has 16 residues. Germline V gene lookup returns CDR1 SGHVS and CDR2 FQNEAQ. CDR3 bases: TGTGCCAGCACCGAACTCCCCCTAACTAGCCGGGAGACCCAGTACTTC. Amino acids: CASTELPLTSRETQYF.

This chain uses TRBV18 with TRBJ2-3; the match to TRBD1 covers 7 bases. Per germline, CDR1 KGHSH and CDR2 LQKENI. V shed 1 base and J 6 bases; nucleotides not matched to a gene: 4. The CDR3 has 14 residues. CDR3 in amino acids: CASSPRTGADTQYF. The DNA for the CDR3 is TGTGCCAGCTCACCACGTACAGGGGCGGATACGCAGTATTTT.

This chain links TRBV5-5 with TRBJ1-5; D gene unclear. The CDR3 has 14 amino acids. V shed 4 bases and J shed 0 bases, with 8 bases lying between them. Germline V lookup: CDR1 SGHKS, CDR2 YYEKEE (reference sequence). CDR3 sequence reads: CASSEGYSNQPQHF. As DNA, the CDR3 is TGTGCCAGCAGCGAGGGCTATAGCAATCAGCCCCAGCATTTT.

The chain is built from TRBV9 and TRBJ2-5; D perhaps matches TRBD2 (5 bases). Trimming took off 0 bases at V and 3 bases at J, with 9 bases between the two ends. The germline V gene encodes CDR1 SGDLS and CDR2 YYNGEE. This CDR3 is 14 amino acids long. As DNA, the CDR3 is TGTGCCAGCAGCGTAGACCTGAGGGAAGAGACCCAGTACTTC. Amino acid sequence: CASSVDLREETQYF.

This chain links TRBV15 with TRBJ2-4, with a tentative D call TRBD1 (6 bases). This CDR3 is 16 amino acids long. Germline CDR1 LNHNV, CDR2 YYDKDF (reference sequence). V was pared by 0 bases and J by 2 bases, with 11 bases between. CDR3: CATSREGDITKNIQYF. The CDR3 bases are TGTGCCACCAGCAGAGAGGGGGACATAACCAAAAACATTCAGTACTTC. Full variable domain (remainder filled in from reference TRBV15 and TRBJ2-4): DAMVIQNPRYQVTQFGKPVTLSCSQTLNHNVMYWYQQKSSQAPKLLFHYYDKDFNNEADTPDNFQSRRPNTSFCFLDIRSPGLGDTAMYLCATSREGDITKNIQYFGAGTRLSVL.

The chain recombines TRBV9 with TRBJ1-2, with 11 bases matching TRBD1. The trim removed 1 base at V and 4 bases at J, leaving 6 bases unmatched. The CDR3 contains 16 residues. The germline V gene encodes CDR1 SGDLS and CDR2 YYNGEE. CDR3 coding DNA: TGTGCCAGCAGCGTAATGGGACAGGGGGACGGCTATGGCTACACCTTC. Translated, it gives CASSVMGQGDGYGYTF. The variable domain in full, completed from reference TRBV9 and TRBJ1-2, reads DSGVTQTPKHLITATGQRVTLRCSPRSGDLSVYWYQQSLDQGLQFLIQYYNGEERAKGNILERFSAQQFPDLHSELNLSSLELGDSALYFCASSVMGQGDGYGYTFGSGTRLTVV.